This T cell receptor beta chain is drawn from a study of cytomegalovirus exposure and HLA in healthy donors. TCRdb keeps only in-frame clones here, not all; method: immunoSEQ multiplex PCR. The profile covers roughly 100,000 clones, with approximately 86% appearing a single time and roughly 4.2% taken by the ten largest. This CDR3 contains 13 residues. J lost 7 bases, V lost 7 bases, and 6 bases had no gene match. CDR1 SGHRS and CDR2 YFSETQ come from the germline V gene. This TCR was recovered from a woman under 30 in good health and CMV-seropositive. Sequencing was carried out using PBMCs. The genes are TRBV5-1 and TRBJ2-1; 9 nucleotides line up with TRBD2. CDR3 DNA sequence: TGCGCCAGCGGCGGGGGGGTCAATAATGAGCAGTTCTTC. This encodes CASGGGVNNEQFF.